This TCR beta chain was captured by sequencing in a study of T cells and Merkel cell carcinoma outcomes. Germline loops: CDR1 SGHVS, CDR2 FQNEAQ. V lost 1 base and J 4 bases, leaving 12 bases between the germline ends. This CDR3 has 15 residues. Profiled with immunoSEQ multiplex PCR; TCRdb holds only in-frame clones, not every one. Altogether some 19,000 clones are present, over 70% being singletons, with the ten largest covering approximately 3%. This clone is categorized as medium-sized. Its antigen remains unknown. Other DNA sequences of this sample code for an identical CDR3. Study-wide results and caveats: Reportedly, T-cell repertoire with density predicts Merkel cell carcinoma outcomes.

This sequence originates from a human donor with Merkel cell carcinoma. This chain links TRBV7-8 with TRBJ2-3, with no clear D. The sample consisted of tumor tissue from Merkel cell carcinoma. The CDR3 is CASSLEGRPSDTQYF. The CDR3 DNA sequence: TGTGCCAGCAGCTTAGAAGGGCGACCTTCAGATACGCAGTATTTT.